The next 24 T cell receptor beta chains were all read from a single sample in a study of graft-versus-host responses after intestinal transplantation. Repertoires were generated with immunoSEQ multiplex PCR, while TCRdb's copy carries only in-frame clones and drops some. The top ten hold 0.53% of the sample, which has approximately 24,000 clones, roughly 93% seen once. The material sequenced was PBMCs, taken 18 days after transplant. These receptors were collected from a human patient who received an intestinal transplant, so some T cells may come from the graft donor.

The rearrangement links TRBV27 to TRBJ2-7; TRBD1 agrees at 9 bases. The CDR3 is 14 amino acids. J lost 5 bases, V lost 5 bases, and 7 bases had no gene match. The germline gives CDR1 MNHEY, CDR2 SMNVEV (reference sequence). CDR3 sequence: CASSEPGQGNEQYF. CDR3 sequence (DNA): TGTGCCAGCAGTGAACCGGGACAGGGTAACGAGCAGTACTTC.

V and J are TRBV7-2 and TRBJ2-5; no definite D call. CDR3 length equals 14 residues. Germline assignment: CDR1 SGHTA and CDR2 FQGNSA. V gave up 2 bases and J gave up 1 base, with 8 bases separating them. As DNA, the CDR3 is TGTGCCAGCAGCTTAAGAGGTCCCCAAGAGACCCAGTACTTC. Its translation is CASSLRGPQETQYF.

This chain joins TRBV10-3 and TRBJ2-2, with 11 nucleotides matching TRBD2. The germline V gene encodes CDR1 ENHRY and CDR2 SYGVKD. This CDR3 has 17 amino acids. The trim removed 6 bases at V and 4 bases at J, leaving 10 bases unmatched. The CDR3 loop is CAISILAGGRRTGELFF. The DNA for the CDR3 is TGTGCCATCAGCATCTTAGCGGGGGGGCGTCGCACCGGGGAGCTGTTTTTT.

The CDR3 nucleotides read TGCGCCAGCAGCTATTCCCCGGACTACAATTCACCCCTCCACTTT. This sequence encodes CASSYSPDYNSPLHF. V gene TRBV4-1 combines with J gene TRBJ1-6; no definite D call. V was shortened by 5 bases and J by 7 bases, with 15 bases between the two germline ends. This CDR3 has 15 amino acids. Germline V gene lookup returns CDR1 MGHRA and CDR2 YSYEKL.

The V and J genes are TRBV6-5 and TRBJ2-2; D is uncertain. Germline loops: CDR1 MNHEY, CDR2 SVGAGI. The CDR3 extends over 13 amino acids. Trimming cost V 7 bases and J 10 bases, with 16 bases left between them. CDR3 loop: CASTGQPLMELFF. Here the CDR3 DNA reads TGTGCCAGCACGGGCCAACCACTGATGGAGCTGTTTTTT.

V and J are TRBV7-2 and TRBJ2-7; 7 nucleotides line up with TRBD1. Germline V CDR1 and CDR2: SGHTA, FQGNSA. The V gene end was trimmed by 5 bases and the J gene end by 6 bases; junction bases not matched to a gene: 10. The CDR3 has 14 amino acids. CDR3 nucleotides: TGTGCCAGCAGCCCCAGACAGGGACCCTCCGAGCAGTACTTC. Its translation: CASSPRQGPSEQYF. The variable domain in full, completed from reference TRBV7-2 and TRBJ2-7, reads GAGVSQSPSNKVTEKGKDVELRCDPISGHTALYWYRQSLGQGLEFLIYFQGNSAPDKSGLPSDRFSAERTGGSVSTLTIQRTQQEDSAVYLCASSPRQGPSEQYFGPGTRLTVT.

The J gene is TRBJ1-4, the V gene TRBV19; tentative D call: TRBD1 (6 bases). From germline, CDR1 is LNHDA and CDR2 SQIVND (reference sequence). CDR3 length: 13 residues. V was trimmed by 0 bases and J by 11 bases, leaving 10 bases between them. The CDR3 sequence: CASSIDRGQKLFF. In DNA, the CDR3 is TGTGCCAGTAGTATAGACAGGGGTCAGAAACTGTTTTTT.

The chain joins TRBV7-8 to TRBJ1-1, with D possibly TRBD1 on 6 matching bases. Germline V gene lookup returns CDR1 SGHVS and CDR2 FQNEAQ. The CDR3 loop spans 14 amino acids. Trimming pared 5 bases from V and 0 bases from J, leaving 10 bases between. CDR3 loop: CASSPGAMNTEAFF. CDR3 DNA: TGTGCCAGCAGCCCAGGGGCGATGAACACTGAAGCTTTCTTT.

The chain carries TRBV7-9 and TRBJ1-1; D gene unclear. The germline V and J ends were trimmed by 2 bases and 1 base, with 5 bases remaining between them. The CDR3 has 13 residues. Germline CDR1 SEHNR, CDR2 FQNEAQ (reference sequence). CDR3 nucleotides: TGTGCCAGCAGCTTAAGGGCGAACACTGAAGCTTTCTTT. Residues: CASSLRANTEAFF.

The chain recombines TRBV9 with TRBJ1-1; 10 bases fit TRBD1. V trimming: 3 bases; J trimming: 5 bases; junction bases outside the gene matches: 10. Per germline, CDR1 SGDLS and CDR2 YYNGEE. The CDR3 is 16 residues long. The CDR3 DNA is TGTGCCAGCAGCGGGGGACAGGGGTCTGTTAGGACTGAAGCTTTCTTT. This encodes CASSGGQGSVRTEAFF.

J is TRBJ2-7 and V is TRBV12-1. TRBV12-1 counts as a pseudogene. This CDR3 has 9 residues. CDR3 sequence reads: CASSLQQYF. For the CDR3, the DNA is TGTGCCAGCAGCCTGCAGCAGTACTTC.

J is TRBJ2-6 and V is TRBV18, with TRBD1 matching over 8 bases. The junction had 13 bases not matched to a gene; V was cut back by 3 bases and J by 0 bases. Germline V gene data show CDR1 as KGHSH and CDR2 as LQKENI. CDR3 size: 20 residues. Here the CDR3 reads CASSPAYGQGNISGANVLTF. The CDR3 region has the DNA TGTGCCAGCTCACCGGCGTATGGACAGGGAAATATCTCTGGGGCCAACGTCCTGACTTTC.

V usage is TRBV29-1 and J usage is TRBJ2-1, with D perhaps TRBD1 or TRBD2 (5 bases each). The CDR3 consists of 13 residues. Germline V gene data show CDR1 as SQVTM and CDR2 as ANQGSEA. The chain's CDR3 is CSAVGGSWDEQFF. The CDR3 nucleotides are TGCAGTGCCGTTGGGGGATCTTGGGATGAGCAGTTCTTC.

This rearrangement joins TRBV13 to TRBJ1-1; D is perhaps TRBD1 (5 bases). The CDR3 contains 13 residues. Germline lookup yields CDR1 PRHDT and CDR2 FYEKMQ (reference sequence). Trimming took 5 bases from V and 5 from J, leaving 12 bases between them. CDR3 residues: CASSLRGGTEAFF. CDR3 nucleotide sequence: TGTGCCAGCAGCCTCCGGGGGGGAACTGAAGCTTTCTTT.

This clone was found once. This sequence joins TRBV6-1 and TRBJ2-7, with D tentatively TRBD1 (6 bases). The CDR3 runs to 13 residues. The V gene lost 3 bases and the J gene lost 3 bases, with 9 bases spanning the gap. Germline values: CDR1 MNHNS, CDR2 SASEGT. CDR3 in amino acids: CASSDRTVYEQYF. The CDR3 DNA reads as TGTGCCAGCAGTGACCGGACAGTCTACGAGCAGTACTTC.

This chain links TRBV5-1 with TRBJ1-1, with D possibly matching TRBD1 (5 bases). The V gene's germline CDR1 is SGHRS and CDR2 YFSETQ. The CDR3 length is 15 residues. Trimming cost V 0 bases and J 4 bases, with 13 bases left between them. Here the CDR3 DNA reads TGCGCCAGCAGCTTGGTGGGGGGTGAGAGCACTGAAGCTTTCTTT. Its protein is CASSLVGGESTEAFF. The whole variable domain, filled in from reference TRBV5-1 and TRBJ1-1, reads KAGVTQTPRYLIKTRGQQVTLSCSPISGHRSVSWYQQTPGQGLQFLFEYFSETQRNKGNFPGRFSGRQFSNSRSEMNVSTLELGDSALYLCASSLVGGESTEAFFGQGTRLTVV.

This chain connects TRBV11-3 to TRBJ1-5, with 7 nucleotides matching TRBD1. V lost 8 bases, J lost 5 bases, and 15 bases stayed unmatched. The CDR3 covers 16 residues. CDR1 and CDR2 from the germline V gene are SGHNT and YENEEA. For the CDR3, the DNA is TGTGCCAGCCATTTCATTATATGGGACAGTTATCAGCCCCAGCATTTT. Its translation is CASHFIIWDSYQPQHF.

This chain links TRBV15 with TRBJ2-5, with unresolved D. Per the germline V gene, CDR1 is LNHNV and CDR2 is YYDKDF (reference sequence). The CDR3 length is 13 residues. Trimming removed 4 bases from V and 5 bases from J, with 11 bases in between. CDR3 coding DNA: TGTGCCACCAGCAAACCCCTGGGGGAGACCCAGTACTTC. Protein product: CATSKPLGETQYF.

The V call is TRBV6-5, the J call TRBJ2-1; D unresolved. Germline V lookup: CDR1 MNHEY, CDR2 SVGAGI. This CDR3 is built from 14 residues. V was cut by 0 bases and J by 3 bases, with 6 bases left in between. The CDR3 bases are TGTGCCAGCAGTTACTCGAGCAGCTACAATGAGCAGTTCTTC. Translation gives CASSYSSSYNEQFF.

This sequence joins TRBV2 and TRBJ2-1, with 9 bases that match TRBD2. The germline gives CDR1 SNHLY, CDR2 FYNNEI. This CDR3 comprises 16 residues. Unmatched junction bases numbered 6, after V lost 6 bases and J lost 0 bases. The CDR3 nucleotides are TGTGCCAGCAGAGGGCTAGCGGGGAGCTCCTACAATGAGCAGTTCTTC. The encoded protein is CASRGLAGSSYNEQFF.

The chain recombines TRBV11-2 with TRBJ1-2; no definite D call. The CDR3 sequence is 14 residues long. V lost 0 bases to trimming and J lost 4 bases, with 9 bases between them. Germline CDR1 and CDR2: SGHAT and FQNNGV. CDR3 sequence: CASSLDSGTYGYTF. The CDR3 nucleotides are TGTGCCAGCAGCTTAGATAGCGGTACCTATGGCTACACCTTC. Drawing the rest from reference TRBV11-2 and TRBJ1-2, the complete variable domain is EAGVAQSPRYKIIEKRQSVAFWCNPISGHATLYWYQQILGQGPKLLIQFQNNGVVDDSQLPKDRFSAERLKGVDSTLKIQPAKLEDSAVYLCASSLDSGTYGYTFGSGTRLTVV.

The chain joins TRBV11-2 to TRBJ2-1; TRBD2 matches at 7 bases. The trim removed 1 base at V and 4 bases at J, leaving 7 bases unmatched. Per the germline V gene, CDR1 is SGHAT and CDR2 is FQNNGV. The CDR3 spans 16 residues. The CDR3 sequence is CASSLGRSSGYNEQFF. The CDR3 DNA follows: TGTGCCAGCAGCTTAGGTCGGTCTAGCGGTTACAATGAGCAGTTCTTC.

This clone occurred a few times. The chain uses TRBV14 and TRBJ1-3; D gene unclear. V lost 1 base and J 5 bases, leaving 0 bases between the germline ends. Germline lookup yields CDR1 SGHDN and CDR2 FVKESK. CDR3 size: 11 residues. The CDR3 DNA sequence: TGTGCCAGCAGCCAAGGAAACACCATATATTTT. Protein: CASSQGNTIYF.

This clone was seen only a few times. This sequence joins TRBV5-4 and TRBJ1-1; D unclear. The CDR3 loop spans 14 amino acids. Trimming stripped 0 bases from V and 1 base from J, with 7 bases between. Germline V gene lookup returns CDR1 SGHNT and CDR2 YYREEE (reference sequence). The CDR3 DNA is TGTGCCAGCAGCTTGGATCCAGGGAACACTGAAGCTTTCTTT. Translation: CASSLDPGNTEAFF.